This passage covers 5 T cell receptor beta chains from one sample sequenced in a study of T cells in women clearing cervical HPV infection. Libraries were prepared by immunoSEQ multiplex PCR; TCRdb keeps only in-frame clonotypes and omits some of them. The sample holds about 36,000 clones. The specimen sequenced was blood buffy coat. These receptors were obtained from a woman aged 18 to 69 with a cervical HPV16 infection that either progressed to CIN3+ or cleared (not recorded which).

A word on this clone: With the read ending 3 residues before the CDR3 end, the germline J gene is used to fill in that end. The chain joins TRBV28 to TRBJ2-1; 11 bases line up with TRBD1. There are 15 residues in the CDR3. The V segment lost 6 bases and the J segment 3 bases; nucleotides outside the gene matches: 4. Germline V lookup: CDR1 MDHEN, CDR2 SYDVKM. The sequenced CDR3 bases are TGTGCCAGCAGCCCGGGACAGGGGGACTACAATGAG. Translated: CASSPGQGDYNE. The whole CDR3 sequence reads CASSPGQGDYNEQFF.

CDR3 bases read: TGTGCCAGCAGTGGTTCCAGACTAGCGGTGCAAGAGACG. This encodes CASSGSRLAVQET. From start to end, the CDR3 is CASSGSRLAVQETQYF. The V gene is TRBV2, the J gene TRBJ2-3; 9 positions match TRBD2. The read falls 3 residues short of the CDR3 end, and the missing part is taken from the germline J gene. The germline V gene encodes CDR1 SNHLY and CDR2 FYNNEI. The CDR3 length is 16 residues. Looking up the rest from reference TRBV2 and TRBJ2-3 gives the full variable domain: EPEVTQTPSHQVTQMGQEVILRCVPISNHLYFYWYRQILGQKVEFLVSFYNNEISEKSEIFDDQFSVERPDGSNFTLKIRSTKLEDSAMYFCASSGSRLAVQETQYFGPGTRLTVL.

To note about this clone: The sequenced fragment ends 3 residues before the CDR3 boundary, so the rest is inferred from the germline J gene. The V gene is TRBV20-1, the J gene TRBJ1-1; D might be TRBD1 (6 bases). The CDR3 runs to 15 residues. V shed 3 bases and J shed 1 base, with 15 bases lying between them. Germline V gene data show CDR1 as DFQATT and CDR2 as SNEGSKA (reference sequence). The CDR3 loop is CSARPEGGQNTEAFF. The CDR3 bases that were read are TGCAGTGCTAGGCCCGAGGGGGGGCAGAACACTGAA.

CDR3 sequence reads: CASQGQGAYEQYF. Incomplete CDR3 DNA: TGTGCCAGCCAAGGGCAGGGGGCCTACGAG. This chain links TRBV12-3 or TRBV12-4 with TRBJ2-7, with TRBD1 matching 7 bases. The read ends 3 residues before the CDR3 terminus; that terminus is restored from the germline J gene. V shed 8 bases, J shed 2 bases, and the junction held 6 bases outside the gene matches. The CDR3 is 13 residues long.

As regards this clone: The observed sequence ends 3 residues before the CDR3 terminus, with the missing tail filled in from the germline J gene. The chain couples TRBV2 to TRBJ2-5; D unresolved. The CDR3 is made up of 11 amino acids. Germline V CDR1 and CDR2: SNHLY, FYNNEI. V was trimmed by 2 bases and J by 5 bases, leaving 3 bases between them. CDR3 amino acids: CASSERETQYF. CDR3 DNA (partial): TGTGCCAGCAGTGAAAGGGAGACC. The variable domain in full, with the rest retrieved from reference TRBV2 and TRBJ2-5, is EPEVTQTPSHQVTQMGQEVILRCVPISNHLYFYWYRQILGQKVEFLVSFYNNEISEKSEIFDDQFSVERPDGSNFTLKIRSTKLEDSAMYFCASSERETQYFGPGTRLLVL.